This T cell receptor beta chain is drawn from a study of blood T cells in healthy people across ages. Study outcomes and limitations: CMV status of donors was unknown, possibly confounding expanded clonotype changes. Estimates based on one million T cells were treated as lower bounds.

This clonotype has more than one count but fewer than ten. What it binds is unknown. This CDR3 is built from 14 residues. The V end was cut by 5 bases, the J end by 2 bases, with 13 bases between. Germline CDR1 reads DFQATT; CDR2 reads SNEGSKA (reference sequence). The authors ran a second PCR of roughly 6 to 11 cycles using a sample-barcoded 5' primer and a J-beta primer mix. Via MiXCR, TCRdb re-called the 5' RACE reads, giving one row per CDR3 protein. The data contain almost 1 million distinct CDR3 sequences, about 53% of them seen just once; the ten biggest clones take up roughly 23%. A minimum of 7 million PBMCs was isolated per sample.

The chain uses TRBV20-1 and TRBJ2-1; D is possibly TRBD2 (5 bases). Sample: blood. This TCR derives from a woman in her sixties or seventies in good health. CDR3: CSALAGLAYNEQFF. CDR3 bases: TGCAGTGCTCTAGCAGGACTGGCCTACAATGAGCAGTTCTTC.